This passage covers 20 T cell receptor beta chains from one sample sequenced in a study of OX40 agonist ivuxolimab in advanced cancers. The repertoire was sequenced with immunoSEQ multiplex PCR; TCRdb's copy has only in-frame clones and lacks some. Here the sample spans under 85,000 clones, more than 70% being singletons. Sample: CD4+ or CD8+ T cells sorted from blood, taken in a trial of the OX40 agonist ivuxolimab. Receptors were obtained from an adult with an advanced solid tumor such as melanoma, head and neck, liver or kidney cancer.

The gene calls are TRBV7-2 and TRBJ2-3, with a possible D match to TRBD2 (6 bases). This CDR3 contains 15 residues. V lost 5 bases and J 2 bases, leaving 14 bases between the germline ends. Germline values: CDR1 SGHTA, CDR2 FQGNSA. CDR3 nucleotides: TGTGCCAGCAGCCCGAGCGGGCCCCTCACAGATACGCAGTATTTT. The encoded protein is CASSPSGPLTDTQYF.

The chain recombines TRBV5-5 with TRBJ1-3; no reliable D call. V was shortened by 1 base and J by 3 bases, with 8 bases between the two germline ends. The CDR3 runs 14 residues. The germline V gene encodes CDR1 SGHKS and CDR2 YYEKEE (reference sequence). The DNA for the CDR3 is TGTGCCAGCAGCTTGACTTTGTTTGGAAACACCATATATTTT. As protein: CASSLTLFGNTIYF.

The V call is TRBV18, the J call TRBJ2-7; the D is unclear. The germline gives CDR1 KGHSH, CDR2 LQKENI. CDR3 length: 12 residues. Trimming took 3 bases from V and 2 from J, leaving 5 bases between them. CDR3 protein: CASSPNTYEQYF. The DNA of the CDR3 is TGTGCCAGCTCACCCAACACCTACGAGCAGTACTTC.

Here the CDR3 reads CASNWGDTQYF. Here the CDR3 DNA reads TGTGCCAGCAACTGGGGAGATACGCAGTATTTT. The rearrangement joins TRBV2 to TRBJ2-3; D is ambiguous. V was shortened by 7 bases and J by 5 bases, with 7 bases between the two germline ends. Germline values: CDR1 SNHLY, CDR2 FYNNEI. The CDR3 consists of 11 residues.

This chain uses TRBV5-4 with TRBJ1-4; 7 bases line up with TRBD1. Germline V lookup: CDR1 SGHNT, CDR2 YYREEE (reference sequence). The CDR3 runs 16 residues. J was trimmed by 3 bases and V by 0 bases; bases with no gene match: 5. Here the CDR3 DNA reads TGTGCCAGCAGCTTGGAAGGGGGCATGGCTAATGAAAAACTGTTTTTT. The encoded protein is CASSLEGGMANEKLFF.

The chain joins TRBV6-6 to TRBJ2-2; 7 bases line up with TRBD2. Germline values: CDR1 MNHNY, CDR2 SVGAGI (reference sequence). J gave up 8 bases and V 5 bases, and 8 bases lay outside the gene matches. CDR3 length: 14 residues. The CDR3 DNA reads TGTGCCAGCAGTCAAATGCAGGGAGGGGGGGAGCTGTTTTTT. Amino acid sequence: CASSQMQGGGELFF.

CDR3 sequence reads: CASSPPREKLFF. CDR3 DNA: TGTGCCAGCAGCCCACCCAGGGAAAAACTGTTTTTT. The chain links TRBV11-3 to TRBJ1-4, with unresolved D. CDR1 and CDR2 from the germline V gene are SGHNT and YENEEA. V lost 5 bases and J 8 bases, leaving 9 bases between the germline ends. This CDR3 contains 12 residues.

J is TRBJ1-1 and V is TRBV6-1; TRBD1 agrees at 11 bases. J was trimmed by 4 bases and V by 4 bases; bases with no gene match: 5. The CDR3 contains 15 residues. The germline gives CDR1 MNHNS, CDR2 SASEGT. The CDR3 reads CASSGDRGVGTEAFF. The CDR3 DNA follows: TGTGCCAGCAGTGGGGACAGGGGGGTTGGCACTGAAGCTTTCTTT.

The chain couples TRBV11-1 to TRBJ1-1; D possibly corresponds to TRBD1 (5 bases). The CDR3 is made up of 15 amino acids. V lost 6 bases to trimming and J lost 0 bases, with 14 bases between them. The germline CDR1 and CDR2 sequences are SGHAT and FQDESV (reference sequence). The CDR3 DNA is TGTGCCAGCAGTCTCGGGGGGGTTCTGAACACTGAAGCTTTCTTT. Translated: CASSLGGVLNTEAFF.

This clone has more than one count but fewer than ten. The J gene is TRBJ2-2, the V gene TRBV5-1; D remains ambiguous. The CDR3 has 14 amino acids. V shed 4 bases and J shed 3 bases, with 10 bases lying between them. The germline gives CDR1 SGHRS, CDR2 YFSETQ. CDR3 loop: CASSQRPDTGELFF. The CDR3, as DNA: TGCGCCAGCAGCCAACGGCCCGACACCGGGGAGCTGTTTTTT.

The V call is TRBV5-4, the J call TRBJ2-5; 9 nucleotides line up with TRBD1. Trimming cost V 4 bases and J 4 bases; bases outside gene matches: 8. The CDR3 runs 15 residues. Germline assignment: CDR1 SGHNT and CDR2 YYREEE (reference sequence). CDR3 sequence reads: CASSPIGTGPETQYF. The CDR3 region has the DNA TGTGCCAGCAGCCCGATTGGGACAGGGCCAGAGACCCAGTACTTC. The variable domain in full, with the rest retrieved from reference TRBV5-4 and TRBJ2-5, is ETGVTQSPTHLIKTRGQQVTLRCSSQSGHNTVSWYQQALGQGPQFIFQYYREEENGRGNFPPRFSGLQFPNYSSELNVNALELDDSALYLCASSPIGTGPETQYFGPGTRLLVL.

Here the CDR3 reads CAISESWTSGGAKFYNEQFF. CDR3 DNA: TGTGCCATCAGTGAGTCTTGGACTAGCGGGGGGGCTAAGTTCTACAATGAGCAGTTCTTC. V usage is TRBV10-3 and J usage is TRBJ2-1; 15 nucleotides agree with TRBD2. The CDR3 has 20 residues. The germline CDR1 and CDR2 sequences are ENHRY and SYGVKD. Losses at the gene ends were 0 bases for V and 3 bases for J; bases not matched to a gene: 9.

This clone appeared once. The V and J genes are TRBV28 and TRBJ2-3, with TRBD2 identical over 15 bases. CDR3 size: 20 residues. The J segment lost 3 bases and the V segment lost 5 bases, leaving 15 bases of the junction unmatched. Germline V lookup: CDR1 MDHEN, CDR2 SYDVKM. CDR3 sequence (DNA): TGTGCCAGCAGTCCACAACGACTTGGGACTAGCGGGGGGTTAACAGATACGCAGTATTTT. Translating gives CASSPQRLGTSGGLTDTQYF.

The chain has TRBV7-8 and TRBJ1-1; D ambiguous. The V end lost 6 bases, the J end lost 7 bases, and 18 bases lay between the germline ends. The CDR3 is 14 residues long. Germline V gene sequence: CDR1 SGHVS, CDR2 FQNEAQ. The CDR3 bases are TGTGCCAGCAGTTCCCCCTCCGTTTGGGGTGAAGCTTTCTTT. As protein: CASSSPSVWGEAFF.

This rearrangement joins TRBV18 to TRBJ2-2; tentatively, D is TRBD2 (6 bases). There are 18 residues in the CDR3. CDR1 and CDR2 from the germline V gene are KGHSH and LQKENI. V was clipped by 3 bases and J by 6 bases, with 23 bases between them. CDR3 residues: CASSPPTGTRDLAGELFF. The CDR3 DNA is TGTGCCAGCTCACCTCCGACGGGGACCCGGGACTTGGCCGGGGAGCTGTTTTTT.

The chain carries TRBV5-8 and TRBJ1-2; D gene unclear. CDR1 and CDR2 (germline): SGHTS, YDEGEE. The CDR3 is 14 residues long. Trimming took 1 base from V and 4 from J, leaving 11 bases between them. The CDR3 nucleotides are TGTGCCAGCAGCTTGAGCGGTCGAACCTATGGCTACACCTTC. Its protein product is CASSLSGRTYGYTF.

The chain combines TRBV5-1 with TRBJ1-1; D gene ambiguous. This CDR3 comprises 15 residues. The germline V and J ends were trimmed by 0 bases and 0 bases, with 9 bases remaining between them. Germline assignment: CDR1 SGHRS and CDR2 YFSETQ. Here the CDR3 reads CASSLDFGMNTEAFF. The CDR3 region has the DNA TGCGCCAGCAGCTTGGATTTCGGAATGAACACTGAAGCTTTCTTT.

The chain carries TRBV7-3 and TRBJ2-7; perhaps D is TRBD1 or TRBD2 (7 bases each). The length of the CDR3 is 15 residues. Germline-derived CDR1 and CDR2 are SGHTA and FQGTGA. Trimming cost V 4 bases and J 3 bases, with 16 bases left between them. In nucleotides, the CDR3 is TGTGCCAGCAGCTCCCAGGGGGGGGACTTCTACGAGCAGTACTTC. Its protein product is CASSSQGGDFYEQYF.

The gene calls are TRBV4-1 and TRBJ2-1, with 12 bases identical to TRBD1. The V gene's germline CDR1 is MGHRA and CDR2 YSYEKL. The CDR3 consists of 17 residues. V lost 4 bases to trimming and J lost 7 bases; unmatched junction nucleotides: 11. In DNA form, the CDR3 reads TGCGCCAGCAGCCGTAGAGACCGGGACAGGGGGCGAAATGAGCAGTTCTTC. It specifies CASSRRDRDRGRNEQFF.

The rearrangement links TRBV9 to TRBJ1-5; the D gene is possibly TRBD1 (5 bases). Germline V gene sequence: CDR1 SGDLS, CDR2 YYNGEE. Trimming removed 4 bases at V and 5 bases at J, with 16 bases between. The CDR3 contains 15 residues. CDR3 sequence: CASSPSDSMHQPQHF. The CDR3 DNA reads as TGTGCCAGCAGCCCCTCCGACAGCATGCATCAGCCCCAGCATTTT.